This TCR beta chain was profiled in a study of PD-L1 blockade in urothelial cancer. Study results and limitations: Durable-benefit patients expanded tumor-associated blood clones more at 3 weeks.

The CDR3 sequence is 15 residues long. Trimming shortened V by 0 bases and J by 3 bases, and 12 bases separated the two germline ends. CDR1 and CDR2 (germline): GTSNPN, SVGIG (reference sequence). Measured with immunoSEQ multiplex PCR; TCRdb has only the in-frame clones, and not every one. The sample contains approximately 55,000 clones, 86% of which appear only once. Time point reported: pretreatment peripheral blood. As for this clone: The antigen is not known.

This receptor was obtained from a man aged 55 to 70 with urothelial cancer. The chain has TRBV30 and TRBJ1-5; possibly TRBD1 for D (6 bases). Sample: PBMCs, taken around atezolizumab (anti-PD-L1) treatment. The CDR3 region is CAWSVADRNNQPQHF. The DNA for the CDR3 is TGTGCCTGGAGTGTTGCGGACAGAAACAATCAGCCCCAGCATTTT.